Below, 23 T cell receptor beta chains from the same sample are listed, as sequenced in a study of T cells in Graves' hyperthyroidism and ophthalmopathy. RNA transcripts served as the template for amplifying TCR beta CDR3 regions. HTBI primers were the set used in a first-round RT-PCR of the TCR CDR3. TCRdb independently ran MiXCR on the multiplex PCR reads; one entry per CDR3 protein. The sample has approximately 600,000 distinct CDR3 sequences; about 15% are singletons. Sequencing was performed on blood. These receptors were collected from a woman aged 40 to 50 with Graves' ophthalmopathy.

This clonotype appeared many times. The rearrangement joins TRBV12-3 or TRBV12-4 to TRBJ2-7; D possibly corresponds to TRBD1 (8 bases). With 2 bases removed from V and 9 bases from J, the gap between germline ends came to 20 bases. The CDR3 runs to 15 residues. The CDR3 loop reads CASSLSGTGYGWQYF. The CDR3 DNA is TGTGCCAGCAGTTTAAGCGGGACAGGTTACGGATGGCAGTACTTC.

In its sample, this clonotype was seen many times. The chain is built from TRBV29-1 and TRBJ1-3; D remains ambiguous. The V and J ends lost 4 bases and 0 bases respectively, with 7 bases between them. The CDR3 is 13 amino acids. The germline V gene has CDR1 SQVTM and CDR2 ANQGSEA. The CDR3 protein is CSVGDSSGNTIYF. CDR3 DNA sequence: TGCAGCGTTGGGGATAGCTCTGGAAACACCATATATTTT.

CDR3 sequence: CASSSGRYNQPQHF. CDR3 sequence (DNA): TGTGCCAGCAGCTCGGGACGGTATAATCAGCCCCAGCATTTT. The chain uses TRBV7-2 and TRBJ1-5; the D gene is possibly TRBD1 (5 bases). Trimming shortened V by 4 bases and J by 4 bases, and 11 bases separated the two germline ends. The CDR3 is made up of 14 amino acids. Germline CDR1 SGHTA, CDR2 FQGNSA.

This clonotype was observed many times. The rearrangement uses TRBV6-5 and TRBJ1-2; D is uncertain. CDR1 is MNHEY and CDR2 is SVGAGI in the germline V gene. The CDR3 runs 12 residues. With 2 bases removed from V and 8 bases from J, the gap between germline ends came to 9 bases. The CDR3 spells CASSYEGLGYTF. The DNA for the CDR3 is TGTGCCAGCAGTTACGAAGGGCTGGGCTACACCTTC.

This clonotype was recorded at least ten times. The chain couples TRBV28 to TRBJ2-5; D remains ambiguous. The CDR3 sequence is 14 residues long. Trimming shortened V by 6 bases and J by 1 base, and 12 bases separated the two germline ends. CDR1 and CDR2 (germline): MDHEN, SYDVKM. The CDR3 sequence: CASSHRRTQETQYF. DNA of the CDR3: TGTGCCAGCAGCCACCGACGGACCCAAGAGACCCAGTACTTC.

The chain links TRBV6-1 to TRBJ1-2; tentatively, D is TRBD1 (6 bases). The CDR3 loop spans 12 amino acids. Trimming took off 6 bases at V and 8 bases at J, with 13 bases between the two ends. Germline loops: CDR1 MNHNS, CDR2 SASEGT. CDR3 protein: CASRPHREGYTF. The CDR3 nucleotides are TGTGCCAGCAGGCCGCACAGGGAAGGCTACACCTTC.

Only a few counts were recorded for this clonotype. The chain joins TRBV5-6 to TRBJ2-5, with D perhaps matching TRBD2 (5 bases). Trimming pared 5 bases from V and 5 bases from J, leaving 16 bases between. Germline loops: CDR1 SGHDT, CDR2 YYEEEE. The length of the CDR3 is 14 residues. For the CDR3, the DNA is TGTGCCAGCAGTGAGGAGAGGGATTGGGAGACCCAGTACTTC. Translated: CASSEERDWETQYF.

The chain carries TRBV14 and TRBJ2-7; 12 bases are shared with TRBD1. Trimming at V came to 2 bases and at J to 3 bases, leaving 14 bases not matched to a gene. This CDR3 is built from 19 residues. Per the germline V gene, CDR1 is SGHDN and CDR2 is FVKESK. In nucleotides, the CDR3 is TGTGCCAGCAGCCAAATCCTACCGGGACAGGGGGCCTTCCTCTACGAGCAGTACTTC. Residues: CASSQILPGQGAFLYEQYF.

This clonotype was recorded at least ten times. CDR3 residues: CASSFGQGPTF. The CDR3 DNA reads as TGTGCCAGCAGTTTTGGACAGGGACCCACCTTC. The chain has TRBV7-2 and TRBJ1-2; 8 bases match TRBD1. The CDR3 length is 11 residues. Germline lookup yields CDR1 SGHTA and CDR2 FQGNSA. Trimming at V came to 6 bases and at J to 13 bases, leaving 7 bases not matched to a gene. Drawing the rest from reference TRBV7-2 and TRBJ1-2, the complete variable domain is GAGVSQSPSNKVTEKGKDVELRCDPISGHTALYWYRQSLGQGLEFLIYFQGNSAPDKSGLPSDRFSAERTGGSVSTLTIQRTQQEDSAVYLCASSFGQGPTFGSGTRLTVV.

In this sample, this clonotype turned up many times. V is TRBV12-3 or TRBV12-4 and J is TRBJ1-2; 8 bases are shared with TRBD1. The CDR3 runs 12 residues. Germline trimming cut 6 bases from V and 10 bases from J; bases unmatched to any gene: 7. CDR3 protein: CASSTGTGIYTF. CDR3 nucleotides: TGTGCCAGCAGCACTGGGACAGGAATCTACACCTTC.

Many counts were recorded for this clonotype. The V gene is TRBV28, the J gene TRBJ1-5; tentative D call: TRBD1 (6 bases). Trimming removed 6 bases at V and 3 bases at J, with 15 bases between. Germline CDR1 and CDR2: MDHEN and SYDVKM. The CDR3 spans 15 residues. The CDR3 coding sequence is TGTGCCAGCAGCTACCACGGACAGATCAATCAGCCCCAGCATTTT. This gives the protein CASSYHGQINQPQHF. The entire variable domain, with the rest obtained from reference TRBV28 and TRBJ1-5, is as follows: DVKVTQSSRYLVKRTGEKVFLECVQDMDHENMFWYRQDPGLGLRLIYFSYDVKMKEKGDIPEGYSVSREKKERFSLILESASTNQTSMYLCASSYHGQINQPQHFGDGTRLSIL.

This clonotype was found many times. This sequence joins TRBV11-2 and TRBJ2-7; possibly TRBD1 or TRBD2 for D (5 bases each). Germline lookup yields CDR1 SGHAT and CDR2 FQNNGV. With 5 bases removed from V and 3 bases from J, the gap between germline ends came to 14 bases. The CDR3 has 14 amino acids. CDR3 DNA sequence: TGTGCCAGCAGCGGGGGACCTCCGCTCTACGAGCAGTACTTC. This gives the protein CASSGGPPLYEQYF.

In this sample, this clonotype turned up many times. This chain joins TRBV9 and TRBJ2-7; TRBD2 aligns across 9 bases. Germline V gene data show CDR1 as SGDLS and CDR2 as YYNGEE. The CDR3 totals 12 residues. V lost 7 bases and J lost 5; bases outside the gene matches: 4. CDR3 in amino acids: CASGREGNEQYF. CDR3 in DNA: TGTGCCAGCGGGCGGGAGGGCAACGAGCAGTACTTC.

V gene TRBV11-2 combines with J gene TRBJ2-2, with TRBD2 matching 16 bases. CDR1 is SGHAT, CDR2 FQNNGV, per germline. V was clipped by 1 base and J by 5 bases; unmatched bases: 4. This CDR3 region has 18 residues. CDR3 nucleotide sequence: TGTGCCAGCAGCTTAGTCCCGGGACTAGCGGGGGGGACCGGGGAGCTGTTTTTT. Encoded protein: CASSLVPGLAGGTGELFF.

In its sample, this clonotype was seen many times. This chain joins TRBV7-2 and TRBJ2-7; either TRBD1 or TRBD2 may fit D (5 bases each). Germline V lookup: CDR1 SGHTA, CDR2 FQGNSA. The V end was cut by 5 bases, the J end by 7 bases, with 15 bases between. The CDR3 length is 13 residues. The CDR3 DNA sequence: TGTGCCAGCAGCCCGACCAGGGAGATGGAGCAGTACTTC. It codes for CASSPTREMEQYF.

The chain employs TRBV11-2 and TRBJ2-7; TRBD2 aligns across 8 bases. The ends lost 3 bases at V and 1 base at J; junction bases unmatched: 8. Germline CDR1 and CDR2: SGHAT and FQNNGV. This CDR3 has 16 residues. The CDR3 region is CASSFPSGSFSYEQYF. Written as DNA, the CDR3 is TGTGCCAGCAGCTTTCCGAGCGGGAGCTTTTCCTACGAGCAGTACTTC.

This clonotype was seen at least ten times. For the CDR3, the DNA is TGTGCCAGCAGCTCCCCGGCAGGGCGGCTAGCGGAAGAGACCCAGTACTTC. Its translation is CASSSPAGRLAEETQYF. The chain recombines TRBV7-2 with TRBJ2-5, with 7 bases that match TRBD2. V lost 4 bases to trimming and J lost 3 bases; unmatched junction nucleotides: 14. Germline CDR1 is SGHTA and CDR2 is FQGNSA. The length of the CDR3 is 17 residues.

V gene TRBV7-2 combines with J gene TRBJ2-7, with 7 bases that match TRBD1. Germline lookup yields CDR1 SGHTA and CDR2 FQGNSA. Trimming at V came to 4 bases and at J to 8 bases, leaving 5 bases not matched to a gene. This CDR3 has 12 amino acids. The CDR3 reads CASSSGQDKQYF. The CDR3 DNA follows: TGTGCCAGCAGCTCTGGACAGGACAAGCAGTACTTC.

This clonotype was observed at least ten times. The V gene is TRBV7-2, the J gene TRBJ2-4; D gene ambiguous. The V and J ends lost 5 bases and 0 bases respectively, with 8 bases between them. The CDR3 covers 14 residues. Germline loops: CDR1 SGHTA, CDR2 FQGNSA. This chain's CDR3 is CASSPSVAKNIQYF. CDR3 bases: TGTGCCAGCAGCCCCTCGGTAGCCAAAAACATTCAGTACTTC.

This clonotype occurred many times. The V gene is TRBV3-1, the J gene TRBJ1-2; D ambiguous. V was clipped by 2 bases and J by 5 bases, with 9 bases between them. The CDR3 covers 13 residues. Germline V gene sequence: CDR1 LGHDT, CDR2 YNNKEL (reference sequence). The CDR3 DNA is TGTGCCAGCAGCCAATGGGTGGGGTATGGCTACACCTTC. Its protein product is CASSQWVGYGYTF.

The table lists this clonotype with a few counts. The V and J genes are TRBV18 and TRBJ2-6, with 8 bases that match TRBD1. In germline, CDR1 is KGHSH, CDR2 LQKENI. CDR3 length: 16 residues. Losses at the gene ends were 3 bases for V and 0 bases for J; bases not matched to a gene: 1. CDR3 DNA sequence: TGTGCCAGCTCACCTACAGGGGGCTCTGGGGCCAACGTCCTGACTTTC. This sequence encodes CASSPTGGSGANVLTF.

The chain is built from TRBV20-1 and TRBJ2-5, with TRBD2 matching 10 bases. CDR3 length: 15 amino acids. CDR1 DFQATT and CDR2 SNEGSKA come from the germline V gene (reference sequence). With V trimmed by 0 bases and J by 3 bases, 4 bases remained unmatched. The CDR3 sequence: CSARDLSGREETQYF. The CDR3 nucleotides are TGCAGTGCTAGAGATCTAAGCGGGAGGGAAGAGACCCAGTACTTC.

At least ten counts were recorded for this clonotype. The chain uses TRBV7-2 and TRBJ2-4, with a possible D match to TRBD2 (6 bases). V was shortened by 5 bases and J by 6 bases, with 20 bases between the two germline ends. The CDR3 loop spans 16 amino acids. Germline CDR1 and CDR2: SGHTA and FQGNSA. CDR3 sequence reads: CASSTPGGQGSNIQYF. The CDR3 nucleotides are TGTGCCAGCAGCACACCCGGAGGGCAGGGTTCAAACATTCAGTACTTC.